These 10 T cell receptor beta chains were all obtained from the same sample, sequenced in a study of response to subunit inactivated influenza vaccine. A single record per CDR3 protein comes from TCRdb applying MiXCR to the RT-PCR reads. The table records a few hundred thousand distinct CDR3 sequences, about 20% of them present only once. This material consisted of PBMCs from blood, taken about 20 months after vaccination. Receptors were obtained from a man aged 45-69 years who received an inactivated influenza vaccine.

This chain connects TRBV29-1 to TRBJ2-2; TRBD1 matches at 7 bases. The CDR3 length is 12 residues. The germline V gene encodes CDR1 SQVTM and CDR2 ANQGSEA. V lost 6 bases to trimming and J lost 6 bases; unmatched junction nucleotides: 4. The DNA of the CDR3 is TGCAGCGTCCGAGGGGGCTCCGGGGAGCTGTTTTTT. Protein sequence: CSVRGGSGELFF.

The chain is built from TRBV10-1 and TRBJ2-1, with 11 bases fitting TRBD1. CDR1 is WNHNN and CDR2 is SYGVQD in the germline V gene (reference sequence). CDR3 size: 14 residues. J gave up 10 bases and V 7 bases, and 9 bases lay outside the gene matches. The CDR3 DNA sequence: TGCGCCAGCAACGTAGGACAGGGGGCCAAGGAGCAGTTCTTC. Protein sequence: CASNVGQGAKEQFF.

The sample holds many counts of this clonotype. V and J are TRBV12-3 or TRBV12-4 and TRBJ1-1; D remains ambiguous. Trimming took off 4 bases at V and 11 bases at J, with 17 bases between the two ends. CDR3 length equals 13 residues. The CDR3 reads CASSSGIEGMAFF. The CDR3 DNA reads as TGTGCCAGCAGTTCCGGAATTGAGGGCATGGCTTTCTTT.

The chain employs TRBV11-2 and TRBJ2-7, with D perhaps TRBD2 (5 bases). The CDR3 is 13 amino acids. V lost 1 base and J lost 3, with 7 bases in between. CDR1 is SGHAT, CDR2 FQNNGV, per germline. The DNA of the CDR3 is TGTGCCAGCAGCTTAGTAACTAGCTACGAGCAGTACTTC. Translating gives CASSLVTSYEQYF. Full variable domain (remainder filled in from reference TRBV11-2 and TRBJ2-7): EAGVAQSPRYKIIEKRQSVAFWCNPISGHATLYWYQQILGQGPKLLIQFQNNGVVDDSQLPKDRFSAERLKGVDSTLKIQPAKLEDSAVYLCASSLVTSYEQYFGPGTRLTVT.

This clonotype turned up a few times. The chain joins TRBV7-9 to TRBJ1-4, with a possible D match to TRBD1 (5 bases). The CDR3 runs to 14 residues. Trimming removed 5 bases at V and 2 bases at J, with 9 bases between. Per the germline V gene, CDR1 is SEHNR and CDR2 is FQNEAQ (reference sequence). CDR3: CASSRDVTNEKLFF. DNA of the CDR3: TGTGCCAGCAGCCGGGACGTCACTAATGAAAAACTGTTTTTT.

This chain connects TRBV28 to TRBJ2-1; D uncertain. The germline gives CDR1 MDHEN, CDR2 SYDVKM. Deletions cut 8 bases from V and 3 bases from J, with 23 bases between. The CDR3 is 17 amino acids. The CDR3 region is CASGSQIGVSYYNEQFF. As DNA, the CDR3 is TGTGCCAGCGGGTCCCAAATTGGGGTGAGCTACTACAATGAGCAGTTCTTC.

This clonotype was counted a few times. The V gene is TRBV11-2, the J gene TRBJ2-7; TRBD1 matches 9 bases. The CDR3 covers 15 residues. Germline V gene data show CDR1 as SGHAT and CDR2 as FQNNGV. J was trimmed by 4 bases and V by 6 bases; bases with no gene match: 10. DNA for the CDR3: TGTGCCAGCAGTCAATGGACAGGGGCTACTTACGAGCAGTACTTC. Its translation is CASSQWTGATYEQYF. Filled out from reference TRBV11-2 and TRBJ2-7, the complete variable domain reads EAGVAQSPRYKIIEKRQSVAFWCNPISGHATLYWYQQILGQGPKLLIQFQNNGVVDDSQLPKDRFSAERLKGVDSTLKIQPAKLEDSAVYLCASSQWTGATYEQYFGPGTRLTVT.

The CDR3 loop reads CASSYSSQGADTQYF. The CDR3 region has the DNA TGTGCCAGCAGTTACTCGAGCCAGGGCGCAGATACGCAGTATTTT. This sequence joins TRBV6-5 and TRBJ2-3; a weak D match, TRBD1 (5 bases). The V gene's germline CDR1 is MNHEY and CDR2 SVGAGI. V lost 0 bases and J lost 4, with 11 bases in between. This CDR3 is 15 amino acids long.

The chain recombines TRBV20-1 with TRBJ1-6; TRBD1 might be the D (5 bases). With 5 bases removed from V and 7 bases from J, the gap between germline ends came to 21 bases. CDR1 and CDR2 (germline): DFQATT, SNEGSKA (reference sequence). The CDR3 spans 16 residues. CDR3 protein: CSAGNMGGTWNSPLHF. In DNA, the CDR3 is TGCAGTGCTGGCAACATGGGGGGGACTTGGAATTCACCCCTCCACTTT.

J is TRBJ1-4 and V is TRBV27; 7 bases are a match to TRBD1. Unmatched junction bases numbered 10, after V lost 6 bases and J lost 0 bases. The CDR3 runs to 17 residues. Germline CDR1 MNHEY, CDR2 SMNVEV (reference sequence). The CDR3 sequence: CASSKMGQPATNEKLFF. The CDR3 DNA is TGTGCCAGCAGCAAAATGGGACAGCCGGCAACTAATGAAAAACTGTTTTTT.